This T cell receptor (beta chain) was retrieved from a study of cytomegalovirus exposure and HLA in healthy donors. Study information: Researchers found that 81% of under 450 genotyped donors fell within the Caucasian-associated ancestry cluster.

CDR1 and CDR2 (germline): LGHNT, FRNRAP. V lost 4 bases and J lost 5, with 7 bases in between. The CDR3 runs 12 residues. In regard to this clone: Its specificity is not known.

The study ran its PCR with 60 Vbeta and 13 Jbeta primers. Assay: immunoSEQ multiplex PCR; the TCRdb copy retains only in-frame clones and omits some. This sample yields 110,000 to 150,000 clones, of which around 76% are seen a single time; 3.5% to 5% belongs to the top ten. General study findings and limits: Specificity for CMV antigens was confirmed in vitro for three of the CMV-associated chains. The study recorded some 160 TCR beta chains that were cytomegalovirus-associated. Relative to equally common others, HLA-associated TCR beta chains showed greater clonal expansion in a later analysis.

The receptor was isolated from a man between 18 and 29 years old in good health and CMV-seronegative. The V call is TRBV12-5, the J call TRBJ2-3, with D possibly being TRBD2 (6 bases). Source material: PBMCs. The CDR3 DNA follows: TGTGCTAGTGGTTGGAGGGTAGATACGCAGTATTTT. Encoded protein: CASGWRVDTQYF.